This T cell receptor (beta chain) was sequenced in a study of blood T cell repertoires in COVID-19. Study-level information: Donors in the United States, Italy and Spain gave samples during acute or convalescent COVID-19.

The V end lost 5 bases, the J end lost 8 bases, and 15 bases lay between the germline ends. Germline V gene data show CDR1 as SGHTA and CDR2 as FQGTGA. The CDR3 is 13 amino acids. Profiling relied on immunoSEQ multiplex PCR, and the TCRdb table lists in-frame clones only, not all of them. The profile shows 70,000 to 100,000 clones, around 90% of them singletons. The sample consisted of peripheral blood. The receptor was isolated from a human donor in a cohort sampled during active COVID-19. The chain joins TRBV7-3 to TRBJ1-2, with TRBD1 as a possible D gene (6 bases). CDR3: CASSPNRVEGYTF. CDR3 nucleotide sequence: TGTGCCAGCAGCCCAAACAGGGTGGAAGGCTACACCTTC.